This TCR beta chain was obtained from a study of spatial heterogeneity in lung cancer. This clonotype came up many times. MiXCR was run by TCRdb on the 5' RACE reads, yielding one entry per CDR3 protein. The sample consists of 60,000 to 85,000 distinct CDR3 sequences, roughly 8.9% of them appearing once. The time point here: blood at routine non-recurrence follow-up after resection. No cell sorting; template was whole RNA from tumor, lung tissue or PBMC. This CDR3 has 13 residues. Germline lookup yields CDR1 WNHNN and CDR2 SYGVQD (reference sequence). Germline trimming cut 6 bases from V and 6 bases from J; bases unmatched to any gene: 4.

The sequence was collected from a female donor with early-stage non-small cell lung cancer. This chain links TRBV10-1 with TRBJ2-1, with 8 bases fitting TRBD2. The sequenced sample was PBMCs, obtained at follow-up. The CDR3 loop reads CASRQSGSNEQFF. CDR3 coding DNA: TGCGCCAGCAGACAGAGCGGGAGCAATGAGCAGTTCTTC.